The 21 T cell receptor beta chains in this list originate from one sample, sequenced in a study of control samples from healthy donors and cancer patients. The assay was immunoSEQ multiplex PCR, and TCRdb's table has in-frame clones only and misses some. The repertoire includes some 79,000 clones, more than 85% of them detected once, and about 4% sits in the top ten. Material: blood. The receptors were sampled from a woman in her 50s in good health.

V is TRBV6-5 and J is TRBJ2-3, with 11 bases lining up with TRBD2. The CDR3 is 13 residues long. Trimming took 4 bases from V and 6 from J; bases not matched to a gene: 0. Per germline, CDR1 MNHEY and CDR2 SVGAGI. The CDR3 loop is CASSSSGRDTQYF. Written as DNA, the CDR3 is TGTGCCAGCAGTTCTAGCGGGAGGGATACGCAGTATTTT.

The chain combines TRBV5-1 with TRBJ2-3; 7 bases are shared with TRBD1. Germline V CDR1 and CDR2: SGHRS, YFSETQ. The CDR3 runs to 15 residues. Trimming at V came to 5 bases and at J to 2 bases, leaving 8 bases not matched to a gene. The CDR3 reads CASSPTGPFTDTQYF. The CDR3 DNA reads TGCGCCAGCAGTCCGACAGGGCCATTCACAGATACGCAGTATTTT.

V gene TRBV10-1 combines with J gene TRBJ2-2; 13 bases line up with TRBD2. J lost 0 bases, V lost 11 bases, and 9 bases had no gene match. This CDR3 is 17 amino acids long. Germline CDR1 WNHNN, CDR2 SYGVQD (reference sequence). The CDR3 sequence is CAAWTSGRRANTGELFF. The CDR3 DNA reads as TGCGCCGCTTGGACTAGCGGGAGAAGGGCGAACACCGGGGAGCTGTTTTTT.

The J gene is TRBJ1-4, the V gene TRBV5-1, with 9 bases that match TRBD1. Germline V lookup: CDR1 SGHRS, CDR2 YFSETQ. The ends lost 4 bases at V and 4 bases at J; junction bases unmatched: 5. This CDR3 comprises 15 residues. CDR3 amino acids: CASSQTGQGNEKLFF. As DNA, the CDR3 is TGCGCCAGCAGCCAAACGGGACAGGGTAATGAAAAACTGTTTTTT. Based on the CDR3 plus reference TRBV5-1 and TRBJ1-4, the full variable domain is KAGVTQTPRYLIKTRGQQVTLSCSPISGHRSVSWYQQTPGQGLQFLFEYFSETQRNKGNFPGRFSGRQFSNSRSEMNVSTLELGDSALYLCASSQTGQGNEKLFFGSGTQLSVL.

This rearrangement joins TRBV3-1 (or the pseudogene TRBV3-2) to TRBJ1-2; no clear D. CDR1 and CDR2 (germline): LGHDT, YNNKEL (reference sequence). The CDR3 length is 13 residues. The ends were cut back, 0 bases at V and 7 bases at J, with 9 bases in the middle. The CDR3 is CASSQEGLGGYTF. Written as DNA, the CDR3 is TGTGCCAGCAGCCAAGAAGGGTTGGGTGGCTACACCTTC.

This clone was observed a handful of times. V gene TRBV6-6 combines with J gene TRBJ2-7; D ambiguous. Germline V gives CDR1 MNHNY, CDR2 SVGAGI (reference sequence). The CDR3 extends over 15 amino acids. The V end was cut by 0 bases, the J end by 1 base, with 10 bases between. The CDR3 sequence: CASSYSDEFSYEQYF. DNA of the CDR3: TGTGCCAGCAGTTACTCGGATGAATTTTCCTACGAGCAGTACTTC.

This clone was recorded only once. This sequence joins TRBV28 and TRBJ1-6; TRBD1 might be the D (5 bases). This CDR3 spans 13 amino acids. Trimming took off 11 bases at V and 9 bases at J, with 17 bases between the two ends. CDR1 is MDHEN, CDR2 SYDVKM, per germline. The CDR3 nucleotides read TGTGCCTCCTTCCCGGACATAGGTTCACCCCTCCACTTT. Its protein is CASFPDIGSPLHF.

J is TRBJ2-1 and V is TRBV6-1; 12 nucleotides match TRBD2. Germline V gene lookup returns CDR1 MNHNS and CDR2 SASEGT. J gave up 3 bases and V 3 bases, and 6 bases lay outside the gene matches. The CDR3 loop spans 17 amino acids. The CDR3 sequence: CASSDASGREYYNEQFF. The CDR3, as DNA: TGTGCCAGCAGTGACGCTAGCGGGAGGGAGTACTACAATGAGCAGTTCTTC.

This sequence joins TRBV24-1 and TRBJ2-5; 9 nucleotides align to TRBD2. Unmatched junction bases numbered 2, after V lost 3 bases and J lost 1 base. The CDR3 sequence is 15 residues long. Germline V gives CDR1 KGHDR, CDR2 SFDVKD. The CDR3 region is CATSDASGAQETQYF. CDR3 nucleotides: TGTGCCACCAGTGATGCTAGCGGGGCCCAAGAGACCCAGTACTTC.

The rearrangement joins TRBV30 to TRBJ1-1; perhaps TRBD1 as D (6 bases). Germline V lookup: CDR1 GTSNPN, CDR2 SVGIG (reference sequence). This CDR3 has 15 residues. Trimming took 3 bases from V and 2 from J, leaving 16 bases between them. The CDR3 sequence: CAWRRPGQYNTEAFF. The CDR3 nucleotides read TGTGCCTGGAGGAGACCAGGACAGTACAACACTGAAGCTTTCTTT.

The V call is TRBV30, the J call TRBJ1-3; TRBD1 aligns across 9 bases. Germline loops: CDR1 GTSNPN, CDR2 SVGIG (reference sequence). This CDR3 is built from 15 residues. The V and J ends lost 2 bases and 3 bases, in that order; junction bases with no gene match: 5. The CDR3 protein is CAWSLTGGGGNTIYF. The CDR3 DNA follows: TGTGCCTGGAGTCTAACAGGGGGCGGTGGAAACACCATATATTTT.

The chain has TRBV4-1 and TRBJ1-1; 9 bases agree with TRBD1. The germline V gene has CDR1 MGHRA and CDR2 YSYEKL. J was trimmed by 0 bases and V by 4 bases; bases with no gene match: 6. This CDR3 comprises 16 residues. The CDR3 loop reads CASSPGQGMMNTEAFF. CDR3 nucleotides: TGCGCCAGCAGCCCGGGACAGGGAATGATGAACACTGAAGCTTTCTTT.

The chain couples TRBV19 to TRBJ1-2; TRBD1 might be the D (5 bases). The CDR3 runs 15 residues. The germline V and J ends were trimmed by 5 bases and 8 bases, with 21 bases remaining between them. Germline lookup yields CDR1 LNHDA and CDR2 SQIVND (reference sequence). The DNA for the CDR3 is TGTGCCAGTAGTTCGGGACGGGAGGGTCCGAGCGGCTACACCTTC. Protein: CASSSGREGPSGYTF.

Only one count was recorded for this clone. J is TRBJ2-3 and V is TRBV20-1, with 8 bases fitting TRBD2. J was trimmed by 1 base and V by 3 bases; bases with no gene match: 12. The CDR3 totals 17 residues. Germline-derived CDR1 and CDR2 are DFQATT and SNEGSKA (reference sequence). CDR3 amino acids: CSASLGQLGLGTDTQYF. CDR3 sequence (DNA): TGCAGTGCTAGTTTAGGACAGCTGGGACTAGGCACAGATACGCAGTATTTT.

The gene calls are TRBV19 and TRBJ2-7; 8 nucleotides match TRBD2. The CDR3 is 13 amino acids. The V gene end was trimmed by 11 bases and the J gene end by 2 bases; junction bases not matched to a gene: 8. Germline values: CDR1 LNHDA, CDR2 SQIVND (reference sequence). The CDR3 reads CASAGASTYEQYF. DNA of the CDR3: TGTGCCTCAGCGGGGGCCTCTACCTACGAGCAGTACTTC.

The rearrangement links TRBV18 to TRBJ2-2; 8 nucleotides align to TRBD1. CDR1 and CDR2 from the germline V gene are KGHSH and LQKENI. Germline trimming cut 4 bases from V and 7 bases from J; bases unmatched to any gene: 11. The CDR3 runs 16 residues. The CDR3 protein is CASSLNKDRADGELFF. The DNA of the CDR3 is TGTGCCAGCTCACTCAATAAGGACAGGGCGGACGGGGAGCTGTTTTTT.

The CDR3 here is CARSSRDSNSGNTIYF. The CDR3, as DNA: TGTGCCAGAAGCTCCCGGGACAGTAACTCTGGAAACACCATATATTTT. The chain employs TRBV5-3 and TRBJ1-3, with 7 positions matching TRBD1. TRBV5-3 is labeled an ORF, and its function is uncertain. The CDR3 runs to 16 residues. The V segment lost 3 bases and the J segment 0 bases; nucleotides outside the gene matches: 6.

V usage is TRBV30 and J usage is TRBJ1-1, with 10 bases identical to TRBD1. The germline gives CDR1 GTSNPN, CDR2 SVGIG (reference sequence). With 2 bases clipped from V and 4 bases from J, the junction kept 10 bases outside the gene matches. The CDR3 sequence is 16 residues long. In DNA form, the CDR3 reads TGTGCCTGGAGTCCCTTCCCGGGACAGGGGTTCACTGAAGCTTTCTTT. It translates to CAWSPFPGQGFTEAFF.

V and J are TRBV28 and TRBJ1-2, with D hard to call. The CDR3 consists of 14 residues. Looked up from germline, CDR1 is MDHEN and CDR2 is SYDVKM. The V end lost 4 bases, the J end lost 4 bases, and 13 bases lay between the germline ends. DNA for the CDR3: TGTGCCAGCAGTTCCCAATCAGTCTTCTATGGCTACACCTTC. This encodes CASSSQSVFYGYTF.

The chain employs TRBV5-1 and TRBJ1-2; TRBD1 agrees at 8 bases. V dropped 4 bases and J dropped 8; count of bases not matched to a gene: 10. The germline V gene has CDR1 SGHRS and CDR2 YFSETQ. This CDR3 is 14 amino acids long. CDR3 sequence reads: CASSIGQGGRGYTF. CDR3 nucleotides: TGCGCCAGCAGCATCGGACAGGGAGGAAGAGGCTACACCTTC.

The J gene is TRBJ1-3, the V gene TRBV5-1; D is perhaps TRBD1 (6 bases). The CDR3 totals 14 residues. Germline values: CDR1 SGHRS, CDR2 YFSETQ. V lost 2 bases and J 1 base, leaving 7 bases between the germline ends. The CDR3 DNA sequence: TGCGCCAGCAGCTTTCAGGGGTCTGGAAACACCATATATTTT. This gives the protein CASSFQGSGNTIYF.